These 20 T cell receptor beta chains originate from one sample sequenced in a study of cytomegalovirus exposure and HLA in healthy donors. In the PCR, 60 Vbeta and 13 Jbeta primers were used. Assay used: immunoSEQ multiplex PCR; TCRdb lists only in-frame clones, some missing. The sample holds 55,000 to 75,000 clones, 62% seen once. Sequenced sample: PBMCs. The receptor source for this set is a man younger than 40 in good health and CMV-seronegative.

The gene calls are TRBV10-3 and TRBJ2-5; 7 bases map to TRBD1. V was clipped by 10 bases and J by 0 bases; unmatched bases: 5. Germline V gene lookup returns CDR1 ENHRY and CDR2 SYGVKD. The CDR3 is made up of 13 amino acids. The CDR3 bases are TGTGCCACCTTGCAGGGGGACCAAGAGACCCAGTACTTC. This encodes CATLQGDQETQYF.

V is TRBV5-1 and J is TRBJ1-2; unclear D gene. Looked up from germline, CDR1 is SGHRS and CDR2 is YFSETQ. The CDR3 totals 14 residues. V was clipped by 4 bases and J by 2 bases, with 12 bases between them. The CDR3 here is CASSMSPRNYGYTF. The CDR3 DNA reads TGCGCCAGCAGCATGTCGCCCAGGAACTATGGCTACACCTTC.

The V and J genes are TRBV29-1 and TRBJ1-1; 8 bases align to TRBD1. The CDR3 totals 13 residues. Germline CDR1 and CDR2: SQVTM and ANQGSEA. The CDR3 nucleotides read TGCGCCGCCAGGGGGCAGGTACAGACTGAAGCTTTCTTT. Translation gives CAARGQVQTEAFF.

This rearrangement joins TRBV7-9 to TRBJ1-1; D gene ambiguous. Germline V gives CDR1 SEHNR, CDR2 FQNEAQ (reference sequence). There are 14 residues in the CDR3. The V and J ends lost 1 base and 0 bases respectively, with 6 bases between them. In nucleotides, the CDR3 is TGTGCCAGCAGCTTAGACGAGATGAACACTGAAGCTTTCTTT. Translating gives CASSLDEMNTEAFF.

The chain combines TRBV6-1 with TRBJ1-5, with D perhaps matching TRBD1 (5 bases). This CDR3 has 11 residues. The V gene's germline CDR1 is MNHNS and CDR2 SASEGT. V was cut by 11 bases and J by 5 bases, with 10 bases left in between. DNA of the CDR3: TGTGCCGGGGGGGGGTATCAGCCCCAGCATTTT. Protein: CAGGGYQPQHF.

This chain uses TRBV7-9 with TRBJ1-3, with D possibly TRBD1 on 5 matching bases. The CDR3 has 15 residues. The V end lost 5 bases, the J end lost 3 bases, and 14 bases lay between the germline ends. Germline-derived CDR1 and CDR2 are SEHNR and FQNEAQ (reference sequence). CDR3 in amino acids: CASSGQQGDGNTIYF. The CDR3 DNA follows: TGTGCCAGCAGCGGTCAGCAGGGTGATGGAAACACCATATATTTT.

This clone was counted only a few times. The rearrangement uses TRBV6-7 and TRBJ2-7; tentatively, D is TRBD1 (5 bases). TRBV6-7 is filed as an ORF, its function uncertain. Trimming took off 7 bases at V and 3 bases at J, with 13 bases between the two ends. The CDR3 is 13 residues long. CDR3 amino acids: CASTFTGDYEQYF. The CDR3 DNA follows: TGTGCCAGCACCTTTACAGGAGACTACGAGCAGTACTTC.

The V gene is TRBV7-9, the J gene TRBJ1-2; 8 bases line up with TRBD1. Germline values: CDR1 SEHNR, CDR2 FQNEAQ (reference sequence). The CDR3 runs 15 residues. The V gene end was trimmed by 0 bases and the J gene end by 8 bases; junction bases not matched to a gene: 8. The CDR3 DNA reads as TGTGCCAGCAGCTTAGCGCTTGAGACAGGGGTCGGCTACACCTTC. Protein: CASSLALETGVGYTF.

The V gene is TRBV5-1, the J gene TRBJ2-3; TRBD1 agrees at 10 bases. Germline V CDR1 and CDR2: SGHRS, YFSETQ. V shed 5 bases, J shed 4 bases, and the junction held 10 bases outside the gene matches. This CDR3 is built from 16 residues. CDR3 residues: CASRPTGTGVADTQYF. The CDR3, as DNA: TGCGCCAGCAGACCGACGGGGACAGGGGTGGCAGATACGCAGTATTTT.

This clone was observed a few times. CDR3 loop: CASRPGQGYNSPLHF. The CDR3 region has the DNA TGTGCCAGCAGGCCCGGACAGGGTTATAATTCACCCCTCCACTTT. J is TRBJ1-6 and V is TRBV7-2, with 8 nucleotides matching TRBD1. The CDR3 runs to 15 residues. Germline V gene lookup returns CDR1 SGHTA and CDR2 FQGNSA. Trimming took 6 bases from V and 4 from J; bases not matched to a gene: 5.

V is TRBV14 and J is TRBJ2-1; D not certain. The CDR3 is 13 residues long. Germline V gives CDR1 SGHDN, CDR2 FVKESK. With 4 bases removed from V and 4 bases from J, the gap between germline ends came to 8 bases. The CDR3 region is CASSPQTYNEQFF. DNA for the CDR3: TGTGCCAGCAGCCCGCAGACATACAATGAGCAGTTCTTC.

The V gene is TRBV11-3, the J gene TRBJ2-2; 7 nucleotides align to TRBD1. V dropped 5 bases and J dropped 5; count of bases not matched to a gene: 8. The germline CDR1 and CDR2 sequences are SGHNT and YENEEA. The CDR3 spans 15 residues. The DNA for the CDR3 is TGTGCCAGCAGCAGACGGGACAGCACGACCGGGGAGCTGTTTTTT. This sequence encodes CASSRRDSTTGELFF.

The chain carries TRBV2 and TRBJ2-3; the match to TRBD2 covers 7 bases. There are 15 residues in the CDR3. CDR1 SNHLY and CDR2 FYNNEI come from the germline V gene. V gave up 3 bases and J gave up 0 bases; unmatched junction bases: 3. CDR3 DNA sequence: TGTGCCAGCAGTGAGGGGACTACTAGCACAGATACGCAGTATTTT. Translated, it gives CASSEGTTSTDTQYF.

This chain connects TRBV9 to TRBJ1-4; 10 bases line up with TRBD1. With 2 bases clipped from V and 6 bases from J, the junction kept 4 bases outside the gene matches. CDR1 SGDLS and CDR2 YYNGEE come from the germline V gene. The CDR3 extends over 15 amino acids. CDR3 residues: CASSVSGTGDEKLFF. CDR3 sequence (DNA): TGTGCCAGCAGCGTCTCCGGGACAGGGGATGAAAAACTGTTTTTT. The variable domain in full, with the rest retrieved from reference TRBV9 and TRBJ1-4, is DSGVTQTPKHLITATGQRVTLRCSPRSGDLSVYWYQQSLDQGLQFLIQYYNGEERAKGNILERFSAQQFPDLHSELNLSSLELGDSALYFCASSVSGTGDEKLFFGSGTQLSVL.

The chain has TRBV29-1 and TRBJ2-3; 14 nucleotides align to TRBD2. V lost 0 bases to trimming and J lost 2 bases; unmatched junction nucleotides: 1. Germline CDR1 is SQVTM and CDR2 is ANQGSEA. The CDR3 has 16 residues. This CDR3 reads CSVEETSGGDTDTQYF. In nucleotides, the CDR3 is TGCAGCGTTGAAGAGACTAGCGGGGGGGACACAGATACGCAGTATTTT.

The CDR3 loop is CATSRDRGNSPLHF. Here the CDR3 DNA reads TGTGCCACCAGCAGAGATCGAGGGAATTCACCCCTCCACTTT. The V gene is TRBV15, the J gene TRBJ1-6, with unresolved D. CDR3 size: 14 residues. With 0 bases removed from V and 7 bases from J, the gap between germline ends came to 7 bases. Germline values: CDR1 LNHNV, CDR2 YYDKDF (reference sequence).

V and J are TRBV7-9 and TRBJ1-3; 8 nucleotides agree with TRBD1. V lost 6 bases to trimming and J lost 2 bases; unmatched junction nucleotides: 6. The CDR3 length is 15 residues. The V gene's germline CDR1 is SEHNR and CDR2 FQNEAQ (reference sequence). The CDR3 protein is CASRGQGYTGNTIYF. The CDR3 coding sequence is TGTGCCAGCAGAGGACAGGGTTATACTGGAAACACCATATATTTT. Full variable domain (remainder filled in from reference TRBV7-9 and TRBJ1-3): DTGVSQNPRHKITKRGQNVTFRCDPISEHNRLYWYRQTLGQGPEFLTYFQNEAQLEKSRLLSDRFSAERPKGSFSTLEIQRTEQGDSAMYLCASRGQGYTGNTIYFGEGSWLTVV.

This clone was counted between two and nine times. The chain carries TRBV7-6 and TRBJ1-2, with 7 bases identical to TRBD1. Germline lookup yields CDR1 SGHVS and CDR2 FNYEAQ. V dropped 5 bases and J dropped 4; count of bases not matched to a gene: 7. The CDR3 sequence is 14 residues long. The CDR3 DNA follows: TGTGCCAGCAGCCACGGACAGGTCGTCTATGGCTACACCTTC. Protein: CASSHGQVVYGYTF.

This clone has only a few counts. This chain links TRBV18 with TRBJ1-1; D might be TRBD1 (5 bases). The V end lost 6 bases, the J end lost 0 bases, and 11 bases lay between the germline ends. The CDR3 loop spans 14 amino acids. Germline V CDR1 and CDR2: KGHSH, LQKENI. CDR3 coding DNA: TGTGCCAGCTCGCCTGGACAACTGAACACTGAAGCTTTCTTT. Translation: CASSPGQLNTEAFF.

This clone was seen a few times. The chain joins TRBV5-1 to TRBJ2-5, with D unresolved. Germline assignment: CDR1 SGHRS and CDR2 YFSETQ. Trimming removed 4 bases from V and 3 bases from J, with 13 bases in between. This CDR3 is 14 amino acids long. CDR3 loop: CASSPSTQKETQYF. Here the CDR3 DNA reads TGCGCCAGCAGCCCCTCGACTCAGAAAGAGACCCAGTACTTC.